This T cell receptor beta chain emerged from a study of technical replicates of blood from several donors. Germline CDR1 MNHNY, CDR2 SVGAGI (reference sequence). J lost 3 bases, V lost 5 bases, and 11 bases had no gene match. The CDR3 has 16 residues. The repertoire was sequenced with immunoSEQ multiplex PCR; TCRdb's copy has only in-frame clones and lacks some. The sample shows 66,000 or so clones, approximately 87% of them seen only once. Sequenced sample: PBMCs. The J gene is TRBJ2-3, the V gene TRBV6-6, with 7 nucleotides matching TRBD1. This clonotype was obtained from a human donor in good health. Some clones in this sample may be carry-over from other donors' samples. The CDR3 bases are TGTGCCAGCAGTACCCCGACAGGGTTGGCGACAGATACGCAGTATTTT. This codes for CASSTPTGLATDTQYF.